Included here is one T cell receptor beta chain sequence, with context. Its antigen is not yet known. No base-level quality is on record; no much larger clone is a single base apart. The CDR3, cysteine through phenylalanine, is 14 amino acids long. The read is trimmed to its CDR3 DNA, 42 bases read in frame from base 1. CDR1 is given as GTSNPN and CDR2 as SVGIG, both from the germline V gene (reference sequence). The germline V end is reduced by 3 bases and the J end by 0 bases; junction bases left unmatched: 3. The data stem from a study of blood T cell repertoires in COVID-19 (dated by TCRdb to about 2020). With regard to the full study: Samples covering the acute and convalescent phases of COVID-19 were provided by collaborators in the United States, Italy and Spain. The prospective study material was composed of cDNA or gDNA derived from T cells, B-cell-depleted T cells, or PBMCs. Subjects who had been exposed to COVID-19, were actively infected with it, or had recovered from it provided the deeply sampled blood TCRbeta repertoires that made up the dataset. The repertoires were made available in a free public database intended to serve as a resource for research on the immune response to SARS-CoV-2. The samples were drawn from two sources: the first 160 participants of the ongoing ImmuneRACE study, and about 1,300 subjects contributed by 6 global collaborators. Sample metadata almost always included a de-identified subject ID, COVID-19 status, age in years and sex. Where available, HLA class I and class II types were taken from metadata supplied by the sample provider and were not determined by assay-based typing. What the authors observed across the whole study: The quantity of clinical and demographic metadata differed by source and by participant and was supplied without curation.

One collaborating source in Seattle enrolled patients during active infection and followed them longitudinally through the course of disease. Each collaborating institution followed its own protocols to collect whole blood in K2EDTA tubes. Collaborator samples were shipped for TCRbeta analysis as frozen whole blood, isolated PBMCs, or DNA extracted from either sample type. The immunoSEQ Assay, a bias-controlled multiplex PCR, was used to amplify TCRbeta CDR3 regions from genomic DNA. Per the source publication's procedure: Within the assay, amplification of reference gene primers was used to estimate how many nucleated cells each sample contained. Sequence reads were collapsed and filtered to measure the absolute abundance of every unique TCRbeta CDR3 rearrangement. For each sample, productive Simpson clonality was calculated by taking the square root of Simpson's diversity index across productive rearrangements. The source is immuneACCESS, and TCRdb retained only in-frame sequences with V and J called. Part of the clones is not carried over; for the studies checked, unresolved V genes explain less than half of this, and the remainder is unexplained. Clonal size and the V and J genes are those of that table, whereas D and trimming came from the DNA. A total of about 170,000 clones appear in this sample, about nine tenths of them only once. Roughly 5% of the sample goes to the ten largest clones.

The V and J genes are TRBV30 and TRBJ1-2; TRBD1 matches 8 bases in the middle. The sample taken for sequencing was peripheral blood. This sequence was found in a man under 40 with COVID-19, enrolled during active disease. In nucleotides, the sequence is TGTGCCTGGAGCGGGGACAGGTCTAACTATGGCTACACCTTC. Translation gives CAWSGDRSNYGYTF. Full variable domain (CDR3 extended with the reference TRBV30 and TRBJ1-2 proteins): SQTIHQWPATLVQPVGSPLSLECTVEGTSNPNLYWYRQAAGRGLQLLFYSVGIGQISSEVPQNLSASRPQDRQFILSSKKLLLSDSGFYLCAWSGDRSNYGYTFGSGTRLTVV.